This T cell receptor (beta chain) was recorded in a study of blood T cell repertoires in COVID-19. In the authors' workflow: Scientists estimated how many nucleated cells there were by amplifying reference gene primers. Method: immunoSEQ multiplex PCR; TCRdb's copy keeps in-frame clones and lacks some. The DNA was the basis for D and trimming; V, J and clone size are from that table. This table has around 86,000 clones, about 83% appearing once. In its sample, this clone was seen once. CDR3 length equals 18 residues. J gave up 0 bases and V 5 bases, and 8 bases lay outside the gene matches. Germline V gene sequence: CDR1 LNHDA, CDR2 SQIVND (reference sequence).

Sequenced sample: peripheral blood. V usage is TRBV19 and J usage is TRBJ2-1, with 12 bases that match TRBD2. This receptor was identified in an elderly woman with acute or convalescent COVID-19. The DNA for the CDR3 is TGTGCCAGTAGTCCCACTAGCGGGAGGCCCAGCTCCTACAATGAGCAGTTCTTC. Protein: CASSPTSGRPSSYNEQFF.